This T cell receptor beta chain was profiled in a study of blood T cells in healthy people across ages. Donor samples were obtained from healthy Caucasian individuals from Russia, aged roughly 6 to 90. Every sample yielded at least 6.5 million isolated PBMCs. A second PCR, run for roughly 6 to 11 cycles, used a sample-barcoded 5' primer plus a J-beta primer mix. TCRdb fed the 5' RACE reads into MiXCR, producing one record per CDR3 protein. The repertoire consists of 800,000 or so distinct CDR3 sequences, with around 62% occurring once and the leading ten covering around a quarter. The TCR comes from a man aged 25-40 years in good health. Sequencing input: blood.

DNA for the CDR3: TGCGCCAGCAGCTTGGCCAGGAACGAGCAGTACTTC. Amino acid sequence: CASSLARNEQYF. The chain combines TRBV5-1 with TRBJ2-7, with no clear D. V was shortened by 0 bases and J by 5 bases, with 6 bases between the two germline ends. Per germline, CDR1 SGHRS and CDR2 YFSETQ. The CDR3 loop spans 12 amino acids.